Presented here are 9 T cell receptor beta chains from one specimen sequenced in a study of regulatory T cells in long-lasting Graves disease. Arm-PCR of CDR3 regions with iRepertoire HTBI primers generated TCR beta libraries. TCRdb called the multiplex PCR reads again in MiXCR, with one record for every CDR3 protein. This sample carries roughly 360,000 distinct CDR3 sequences, 10% to 15% of them seen once, and the ten largest clones take 18%. Time point denoted: newly diagnosed GD, antithyroid drugs for less than 3 months. RNA extracted from PBMCs served as the sequencing template. These data were likewise used in another study, on T cells in Graves' hyperthyroidism and ophthalmopathy.

Material: peripheral blood mononuclear cells (PBMCs), obtained at new diagnosis, from a patient treated with antithyroid drugs. The source is a woman between 18 and 30 years old with Graves disease.

This clonotype was detected only a few times. This sequence joins TRBV20-1 and TRBJ1-1; the D gene is possibly TRBD1 (5 bases). The CDR3 totals 14 residues. V shed 0 bases and J shed 7 bases, with 15 bases lying between them. The germline gives CDR1 DFQATT, CDR2 SNEGSKA (reference sequence). The DNA of the CDR3 is TGCAGTGCTAGAGATGGAGGGACCCGGGGTGAAGCTTTCTTT. Translated, it gives CSARDGGTRGEAFF.

The V and J genes are TRBV7-9 and TRBJ2-6; D perhaps matches TRBD1 (5 bases). CDR3 length: 15 residues. The V gene lost 3 bases and the J gene lost 4 bases, with 10 bases spanning the gap. In germline, CDR1 is SEHNR, CDR2 FQNEAQ (reference sequence). CDR3 loop: CASSFGRAGANVLTF. The DNA for the CDR3 is TGTGCCAGCAGCTTCGGCAGGGCCGGGGCCAACGTCCTGACTTTC.

This clonotype was seen ten or more times. The V call is TRBV6-5, the J call TRBJ2-7, with D perhaps TRBD1 or TRBD2 (5 bases each). The CDR3 length is 14 residues. Trimming removed 2 bases at V and 2 bases at J, with 10 bases between. Per germline, CDR1 MNHEY and CDR2 SVGAGI. CDR3 sequence: CASSYEGPTYEQYF. The DNA of the CDR3 is TGTGCCAGCAGTTACGAGGGGCCGACCTACGAGCAGTACTTC.

The chain is built from TRBV5-1 and TRBJ1-1; D uncertain. V gave up 3 bases and J gave up 5 bases, with 17 bases separating them. From germline, CDR1 is SGHRS and CDR2 YFSETQ. The CDR3 length is 15 residues. CDR3: CASSSGRAAGTEAFF. In DNA form, the CDR3 reads TGCGCCAGCAGCTCAGGACGGGCCGCTGGGACTGAAGCTTTCTTT.

Ten or more counts support this clonotype. The chain is built from TRBV11-2 and TRBJ1-2, with TRBD1 matching over 10 bases. V lost 3 bases, J lost 5 bases, and 6 bases stayed unmatched. This CDR3 spans 15 amino acids. Looked up from germline, CDR1 is SGHAT and CDR2 is FQNNGV. The CDR3 loop is CASSFGQGGRYGYTF. Written as DNA, the CDR3 is TGTGCCAGCAGCTTCGGACAGGGGGGGAGATATGGCTACACCTTC.

The count of this clonotype is one. The CDR3 coding sequence is TGTGCCAGCAGTTACTTGCAGCGTCATGAGCAGTTCTTC. Encoded protein: CASSYLQRHEQFF. The chain joins TRBV6-2 or TRBV6-3 to TRBJ2-1; D ambiguous. V was trimmed by 1 base and J by 8 bases, leaving 9 bases between them. The length of the CDR3 is 13 residues. Per germline, CDR1 MNHEY and CDR2 SVGEGT.

This clonotype was recorded many times. The V call is TRBV20-1, the J call TRBJ2-7; 7 bases match TRBD2. The V segment lost 0 bases and the J segment 5 bases; nucleotides outside the gene matches: 10. The germline V gene has CDR1 DFQATT and CDR2 SNEGSKA (reference sequence). CDR3 size: 15 residues. CDR3 residues: CSARDGRENSDEQYF. CDR3 nucleotides: TGCAGTGCTAGAGATGGGAGGGAGAATAGCGACGAGCAGTACTTC.

This clonotype was seen ten or more times. The chain recombines TRBV6-1 with TRBJ1-1; D is perhaps TRBD1 (5 bases). Germline V CDR1 and CDR2: MNHNS, SASEGT. V gave up 4 bases and J gave up 5 bases, with 11 bases separating them. The CDR3 runs 13 residues. CDR3 DNA: TGTGCCAGCAGTGCTCAGGGTTTGACTGAAGCTTTCTTT. Translating it yields CASSAQGLTEAFF.

The sample holds many counts of this clonotype. The genes are TRBV9 and TRBJ1-2; TRBD1 matches at 8 bases. The CDR3 is 13 residues long. The V gene end was trimmed by 3 bases and the J gene end by 6 bases; junction bases not matched to a gene: 4. The V gene's germline CDR1 is SGDLS and CDR2 YYNGEE. CDR3 DNA sequence: TGTGCCAGCAGCGGACAGGGGTTAAATGGCTACACCTTC. Translation gives CASSGQGLNGYTF.